This section outlines one T cell receptor beta chain sequence together with its context. This sample is part of a study of blood T cell repertoires in COVID-19. Germline values: CDR1 GTSNPN, CDR2 SVGIG (reference sequence). The junction had 8 bases not matched to a gene; V was cut back by 2 bases and J by 8 bases. The CDR3 sequence is 13 residues long. Original data processing: Estimation of nucleated cell counts relied on the amplification of reference gene primers. Data came from immunoSEQ multiplex PCR; TCRdb stores just in-frame clones and leaves some out. That table is the source of V, J and clone size, and D and trimming were worked out from the DNA. This sample has a few hundred thousand clones, with around 81% found just once.

The chain is built from TRBV30 and TRBJ1-2; 7 bases line up with TRBD1. The source is a woman in her fifties or sixties with acute or convalescent COVID-19. The sample comprised peripheral blood. CDR3 loop: CAWSQTGAGGYTF. CDR3 bases: TGTGCCTGGAGTCAAACAGGGGCTGGGGGCTACACCTTC.